Here is one T cell receptor beta chain with its context. V lost 0 bases and J 5 bases, leaving 13 bases between the germline ends. Per the germline V gene, CDR1 is SGHAT and CDR2 is FQNNGV. CDR3 length equals 15 residues. Clones were read by immunoSEQ multiplex PCR, and TCRdb kept only the in-frame ones, dropping some. This sample carries about 160,000 clones, roughly 94% of them seen once, and the ten largest clones take about 15%. The data are from a study of control samples from healthy donors and cancer patients. This TCR derives from a man aged 55-75 years with colorectal cancer. The sequencing input was PBMCs. The chain carries TRBV11-2 and TRBJ1-1, with D possibly TRBD1 on 5 matching bases. The CDR3 nucleotides read TGTGCCAGCAGCTTAGACAGGGAAAGGCGAACTGAAGCTTTCTTT. This encodes CASSLDRERRTEAFF.